A selection of T cell receptor beta chains follows, all from one sample in a study of T cell responses to AZD1222 COVID-19 vaccine. Sequencing was performed with immunoSEQ multiplex PCR; in TCRdb, only in-frame clones are kept and a portion is missing. The repertoire has about 140,000 clones, nearly 95% of them found once; the top ten carry about 3.7%. The sequencing here drew on peripheral blood, taken 28 days after the second AZD1222 dose. These receptors were obtained from an adult who received the AZD1222 COVID-19 vaccine. The conserved cysteine and the conserved F or W are not part of the CDR3 here.

TRBV4-1 ASSQERTSASYEQY
TRBV19 ASSRAGQARTGELF
TRBV9 ASSFLGGGPRLAGDGKTGELF
TRBV6-2/TRBV6-3 ASSNFGLRTAKNIQY
TRBV24-1 ATSDRSETQY
TRBV5-1 ASSLGASPSIGETQY
TRBV6-6 ASASGGSYNSPLH
TRBV7-8 ASSHLLAGGRNEQF
TRBV7-2 ASSKEGLHSGANVLT
TRBV29-1 SVEPSTYNEQF
TRBV2 ASRTGRITDTQY
TRBV28 ASSPWGGQGANTEAF
TRBV4-2 ASSQEGAGGNTEAF
TRBV10-3 AISLGGSSYEQY
TRBV3-1/TRBV3-2 ASSQVGGLVSPLH
TRBV20-1 SASYAGVNEQY
TRBV19 ASTQAGVTGELF
TRBV10-1 ASPGQGSYEQY
TRBV7-8 ASRVGDSPLH
TRBV28 ASRHDENYGYT
TRBV9 ASSPNIRAQGGGAEAF
TRBV7-9 ASSFAGRRNTEAF
TRBV10-3 AISKRQGSGSDYGYT
TRBV7-9 ASSSYYERTDTQY
TRBV18 ASSPGTSMNTEAF
TRBV21-1 ATKHSTDTQY
TRBV7-9 ASSFRSDGPQH
TRBV18 ASSPGQSLTNYGYT
TRBV6-6 ASRIARDSPGDTQY
TRBV7-9 ASSLGTGDTQY
TRBV5-6 ASSLPGTYNEQF
TRBV5-1 ASSSPSGGANEKLF
TRBV19 ASSRGANTGELF
TRBV27 ASSLVGQGARASNQPQH
TRBV6-4 ASSDSWGTGELF
TRBV7-9 ASSPPGVSYEQY
TRBV7-8 ASTEAGANVLT
TRBV30 AWSMGSNEKLF
TRBV3-1/TRBV3-2 ASSHASYEQY
TRBV25-1 ASISRDYYTDTQY
TRBV7-6 ASSFLAGRETQY